Following are 26 T cell receptor gamma chains from one sample sequenced in a study of Vδ1+ human thymocytes. Study-wide points: In the thymus, TRG and TRD repertoires looked highly polyclonal with Gaussian CDR3 lengths.

These receptors' targets are unknown. RNA was extracted from the cells and then reverse transcribed. CDR3 amplicons came from multiplex PCR with pooled V-gene forward and constant-region reverse primers. TCRdb re-processed the multiplex PCR reads via CATT. Counted here are about 22,000 gamma-chain clones, roughly an eighth occurring once; the ten biggest clones make up about 2%. Material: Vdelta1+ gamma-delta thymocytes from the thymus. Subset given: FACS-sorted CD3+ TCRalphabeta- TCRVdelta1+ TCRVdelta2- thymocytes. All receptors derive from a child younger than two who had congenital heart surgery.

This clone was detected a few times. Other DNA sequences in this specimen translate into the identical CDR3. The chain carries TRGV2 and TRGJP2. From germline, CDR1 is EGSNGY and CDR2 YDSYNSKV. This CDR3 is built from 16 residues. V lost 0 bases, J lost 0 bases, and 4 bases stayed unmatched. CDR3 DNA: TGTGCCACCTGGGACGGGCCAGATAGTAGTGATTGGATCAAGACGTTT. Its protein is CATWDGPDSSDWIKTF.

As concerns this clone: The sample has other DNA sequences that encode this CDR3 too. The rearrangement links TRGV9 to TRGJ1 or TRGJ2. V shed 0 bases and J 2 bases; nucleotides not matched to a gene: 4. The CDR3 is made up of 14 amino acids. Germline lookup yields CDR1 GITISATS and CDR2 ISYDGTV (reference sequence). CDR3 region: CALWEVGYYYKKLF. CDR3 in DNA: TGTGCCTTGTGGGAGGTGGGATATTATTATAAGAAACTCTTT.

The sample holds a few counts of this clone. V is TRGV4 and J is TRGJ1 or TRGJ2. Looked up from germline, CDR1 is EGSTGY and CDR2 is YDSYTSSV. Trimming cost V 3 bases and J 8 bases; bases outside gene matches: 7. The CDR3 spans 12 residues. CDR3 residues: CATWDRGDKKLF. The DNA of the CDR3 is TGTGCCACCTGGGATCGTGGGGATAAGAAACTCTTT.

V and J are TRGV8 and TRGJ1 or TRGJ2. With V trimmed by 3 bases and J by 7 bases, 9 bases remained unmatched. CDR1 is VENAVY, CDR2 YDSYNSRV, per germline. The CDR3 runs to 13 residues. The CDR3 reads CATWDDLGYKKLF. The DNA of the CDR3 is TGTGCCACCTGGGATGATTTGGGATATAAGAAACTCTTT.

This clone came up a few times. Mismatch with germline at one junction end may stem from a read error. The chain joins TRGV4 to TRGJ1 or TRGJ2. The CDR3 totals 11 residues. CDR1 and CDR2 (germline): EGSTGY, YDSYTSSV. The CDR3 sequence: CATWNGLKKLF. The CDR3 region has the DNA TGTGCCACCTGGAATGGCCTAAAGAAACTCTTT.

Worth noting for this clone: Other DNA sequences of this sample code for an identical CDR3. This chain joins TRGV3 and TRGJ1 or TRGJ2. The germline gives CDR1 VTNTFY, CDR2 YDVSTARD (reference sequence). This CDR3 contains 11 residues. The V and J ends lost 0 bases and 12 bases, in that order; junction bases with no gene match: 5. The CDR3 DNA is TGTGCCACCTGGGACAGGCCAAGGAAACTCTTT. It is translated as CATWDRPRKLF.

The table lists this clone with a few counts. Other DNA sequences in this sample translate to the same CDR3. The chain recombines TRGV3 with TRGJ1 or TRGJ2. CDR3 length: 12 amino acids. Germline CDR1 reads VTNTFY; CDR2 reads YDVSTARD (reference sequence). The junction had 6 bases not matched to a gene; V was cut back by 0 bases and J by 10 bases. The CDR3 loop is CATWDRPRKKLF. For the CDR3, the DNA is TGTGCCACCTGGGACAGGCCTCGGAAGAAACTCTTT.

To note about this clone: A read error may explain this, as a much larger clone is one base away. The sample has other DNA sequences that encode this CDR3 too. This chain uses TRGV5 with TRGJ1 or TRGJ2. Germline CDR1 is VINAFY and CDR2 is YDVSNSKD. The CDR3 is 14 residues long. The CDR3 here is CATWDRPDYYKKLF. CDR3 in DNA: TGTGCCACCTGGGACAGGCCAGATTATTATAAGAAGCTCTTT.

The J gene is TRGJ1 or TRGJ2, the V gene TRGV2. The CDR3 totals 11 residues. From germline, CDR1 is EGSNGY and CDR2 YDSYNSKV. V shed 0 bases, J shed 15 bases, and the junction held 8 bases outside the gene matches. The CDR3 loop is CATWDGMGILF. For the CDR3, the DNA is TGTGCCACCTGGGACGGGATGGGTATACTCTTT.

This clone showed up just a few times. Other DNA sequences of this sample code for an identical CDR3. V usage is TRGV3 and J usage is TRGJP2. Germline assignment: CDR1 VTNTFY and CDR2 YDVSTARD (reference sequence). J gave up 1 base and V 3 bases, and 2 bases lay outside the gene matches. The CDR3 spans 14 residues. As DNA, the CDR3 is TGTGCCACCTGGGACGTTAGTAGTGATTGGATCAAGACGTTT. It encodes CATWDVSSDWIKTF.

This clone turned up a few times. This chain links TRGV4 with TRGJP2. The length of the CDR3 is 13 residues. CDR1 is EGSTGY and CDR2 is YDSYTSSV in the germline V gene. Trimming at V came to 10 bases and at J to 2 bases, leaving 7 bases not matched to a gene. The DNA for the CDR3 is TGTGCCACGCAGAAGAGTAGTGATTGGATCAAGACGTTT. It is translated as CATQKSSDWIKTF.

This clone appeared a few times. The junction departs from germline at one end; a sequencing error may be responsible. The V gene is TRGV4, the J gene TRGJ1 or TRGJ2. The CDR3 contains 14 residues. Germline CDR1 is EGSTGY and CDR2 is YDSYTSSV. CDR3 nucleotides: TGTGCCACCTGGAATGGGCGGGCTTATTATAAGAAACTCTTT. Its protein product is CATWNGRAYYKKLF.

Only a few counts were recorded for this clone. The J gene is TRGJ1 or TRGJ2, the V gene TRGV5. Germline CDR1 reads VINAFY; CDR2 reads YDVSNSKD. The trim removed 6 bases at V and 4 bases at J, leaving 6 bases unmatched. The CDR3 is made up of 12 amino acids. The CDR3 DNA reads as TGTGCCACCTGGTTTCCATATTATAAGAAACTCTTT. Translation: CATWFPYYKKLF.

This clone has more than one count but fewer than ten. The chain recombines TRGV5 with TRGJ1 or TRGJ2. V lost 6 bases, J lost 0 bases, and 5 bases stayed unmatched. Germline assignment: CDR1 VINAFY and CDR2 YDVSNSKD. The CDR3 is 13 residues long. In nucleotides, the CDR3 is TGTGCCACCTGGACCATGAATTATTATAAGAAACTCTTT. It specifies CATWTMNYYKKLF.

This clone appeared a few times. This CDR3 is also generated by other DNA sequences in the sample. V usage is TRGV4 and J usage is TRGJ1 or TRGJ2. The CDR3 is 10 amino acids. V was pared by 3 bases and J by 12 bases, with 5 bases of the junction left unmatched. The V gene's germline CDR1 is EGSTGY and CDR2 YDSYTSSV. Written as DNA, the CDR3 is TGTGCCACCTGGGATAGCGGGAAACTCTTT. Translation gives CATWDSGKLF.

The V and J genes are TRGV5 and TRGJ1 or TRGJ2. Trimming cost V 6 bases and J 4 bases; bases outside gene matches: 6. Germline assignment: CDR1 VINAFY and CDR2 YDVSNSKD. This CDR3 comprises 12 residues. This CDR3 reads CATWKDYYKKLF. CDR3 nucleotide sequence: TGTGCCACCTGGAAGGACTATTATAAGAAACTCTTT.

In this sample, this clone turned up a few times. This sequence joins TRGV9 and TRGJP2. Unmatched junction bases numbered 5, after V lost 4 bases and J lost 6 bases. The CDR3 length is 13 residues. Germline CDR1 and CDR2: GITISATS and ISYDGTV (reference sequence). This CDR3 reads CALWDRCDWIKTF. The CDR3 DNA is TGTGCCTTGTGGGATCGTTGTGATTGGATCAAGACGTTT.

Points on this clone: At one boundary the junction diverges from the germline segment, which might be a read error. The rearrangement links TRGV3 to TRGJP2. This CDR3 is built from 15 residues. Germline-derived CDR1 and CDR2 are VTNTFY and YDVSTARD (reference sequence). CDR3 amino acids: CATWDRPGSGWIKTF. The DNA for the CDR3 is TGTGCCACCTGGGACAGGCCGGGGAGTGGTTGGATCAAGACGTTT.

This clone appeared a few times. In the same sample, other DNA sequences code for this CDR3. The J gene is TRGJ1 or TRGJ2, the V gene TRGV4. There are 13 residues in the CDR3. Germline CDR1 and CDR2: EGSTGY and YDSYTSSV. The trim removed 0 bases at V and 5 bases at J, leaving 4 bases unmatched. CDR3 nucleotides: TGTGCCACCTGGGATGGGCGGGATTATAAGAAACTCTTT. Translated, it gives CATWDGRDYKKLF.

This clone was detected a few times. This chain connects TRGV9 to TRGJ1 or TRGJ2. Trimming cost V 0 bases and J 4 bases; bases outside gene matches: 6. This CDR3 has 14 residues. The V gene's germline CDR1 is GITISATS and CDR2 ISYDGTV (reference sequence). The CDR3 region has the DNA TGTGCCTTGTGGGAGGTGGTGGTCTATTATAAGAAACTCTTT. This gives the protein CALWEVVVYYKKLF.

This clone was seen only a few times. The V call is TRGV4, the J call TRGJ1 or TRGJ2. The V and J ends lost 6 bases and 5 bases, in that order; junction bases with no gene match: 10. CDR1 is EGSTGY, CDR2 YDSYTSSV, per germline. CDR3 length: 13 amino acids. CDR3 DNA sequence: TGTGCCACCTGGAATGAAGGAGATTATAAGAAACTCTTT. Translation gives CATWNEGDYKKLF.

This clone was found a few times. The gene calls are TRGV8 and TRGJ1 or TRGJ2. V lost 5 bases to trimming and J lost 7 bases; unmatched junction nucleotides: 5. This CDR3 region has 11 residues. Germline V gene lookup returns CDR1 VENAVY and CDR2 YDSYNSRV. CDR3 DNA sequence: TGTGCCACCTGGGTCCCCTATAAGAAACTCTTT. The encoded protein is CATWVPYKKLF.

J is TRGJ1 or TRGJ2 and V is TRGV9. With 3 bases clipped from V and 2 bases from J, the junction kept 7 bases outside the gene matches. In germline, CDR1 is GITISATS, CDR2 ISYDGTV (reference sequence). The CDR3 contains 14 residues. The CDR3, as DNA: TGTGCCTTGTGGGAGACCTGTGATTATTATAAGAAACTCTTT. The encoded protein is CALWETCDYYKKLF.

This clone has a handful of counts. The chain has TRGV9 and TRGJ1 or TRGJ2. Germline V gene lookup returns CDR1 GITISATS and CDR2 ISYDGTV (reference sequence). V was clipped by 4 bases and J by 4 bases; unmatched bases: 16. This CDR3 is built from 16 residues. The DNA for the CDR3 is TGTGCCTTGTGGGACCTATTCCCAGGGACCTATTATAAGAAACTCTTT. Protein: CALWDLFPGTYYKKLF.

This clone was found a few times. Other DNA sequences from this sample encode an identical CDR3 as well. The chain uses TRGV5 and TRGJP2. The J segment lost 2 bases and the V segment lost 0 bases, leaving 3 bases of the junction unmatched. Germline CDR1 reads VINAFY; CDR2 reads YDVSNSKD. The CDR3 covers 15 residues. The CDR3 region is CATWDRPSSDWIKTF. CDR3 sequence (DNA): TGTGCCACCTGGGACAGGCCCAGTAGTGATTGGATCAAGACGTTT.

The chain couples TRGV5 to TRGJ1 or TRGJ2. Germline V gene sequence: CDR1 VINAFY, CDR2 YDVSNSKD. The V segment lost 2 bases and the J segment 5 bases; nucleotides outside the gene matches: 3. The CDR3 has 12 amino acids. This chain's CDR3 is CATWDNHYKKLF. The CDR3 DNA follows: TGTGCCACCTGGGACAACCATTATAAGAAACTCTTT.